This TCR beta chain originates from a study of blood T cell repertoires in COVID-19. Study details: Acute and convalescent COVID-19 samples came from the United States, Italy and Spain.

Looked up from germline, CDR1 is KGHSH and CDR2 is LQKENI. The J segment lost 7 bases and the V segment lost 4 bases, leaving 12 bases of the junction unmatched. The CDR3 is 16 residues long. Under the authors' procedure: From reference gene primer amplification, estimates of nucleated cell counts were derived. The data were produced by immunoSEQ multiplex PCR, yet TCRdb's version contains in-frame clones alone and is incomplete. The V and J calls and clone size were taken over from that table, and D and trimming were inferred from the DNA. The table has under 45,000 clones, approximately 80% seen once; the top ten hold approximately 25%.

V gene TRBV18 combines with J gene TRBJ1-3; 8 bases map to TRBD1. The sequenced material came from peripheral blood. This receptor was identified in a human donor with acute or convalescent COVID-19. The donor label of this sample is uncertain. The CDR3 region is CASSQGQGAVMNTIYF. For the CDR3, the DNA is TGTGCCAGCTCACAAGGACAGGGTGCAGTCATGAACACCATATATTTT.